A single sample gave rise to the 22 T cell receptor beta chains below, sequenced in a study of CDR3 diversity in severe acne. TCRdb called the PCR reads again in MiXCR, with one record for every CDR3 protein. The data show about 90,000 distinct CDR3 sequences, roughly 49% seen once. Sequenced material: blood. These receptors all stem from a male donor with severe acne vulgaris.

CDR3 bases: TGCAGTGCTGGAACCGGGACAGGTGGCGGCGAGCAGTACTTC. It translates to CSAGTGTGGGEQYF. The chain has TRBV20-1 and TRBJ2-7; 8 positions match TRBD1. Germline loops: CDR1 DFQATT, CDR2 SNEGSKA (reference sequence). The CDR3 has 14 residues. J was trimmed by 6 bases and V by 5 bases; bases with no gene match: 12.

There are many counts of this clonotype. The V gene is TRBV2, the J gene TRBJ1-1; D remains unclear. V was trimmed by 2 bases and J by 4 bases, leaving 11 bases between them. The CDR3 consists of 14 residues. Germline loops: CDR1 SNHLY, CDR2 FYNNEI. The CDR3 loop reads CASSESSKSTEAFF. The CDR3 DNA follows: TGTGCCAGCAGTGAAAGCAGTAAGAGCACTGAAGCTTTCTTT. The full variable domain, rest sourced from reference TRBV2 and TRBJ1-1, is EPEVTQTPSHQVTQMGQEVILRCVPISNHLYFYWYRQILGQKVEFLVSFYNNEISEKSEIFDDQFSVERPDGSNFTLKIRSTKLEDSAMYFCASSESSKSTEAFFGQGTRLTVV.

At least ten counts were recorded for this clonotype. This sequence joins TRBV19 and TRBJ2-1, with TRBD2 matching over 8 bases. V lost 8 bases and J lost 7; bases outside the gene matches: 19. The CDR3 length is 17 residues. Germline CDR1 LNHDA, CDR2 SQIVND (reference sequence). This CDR3 is CASRPNNGAPGGNEQFF. The CDR3 DNA follows: TGTGCCAGTCGACCTAACAACGGAGCGCCGGGGGGGAATGAGCAGTTCTTC.

This chain links TRBV20-1 with TRBJ2-2, with a weak D call TRBD2 (6 bases). This CDR3 comprises 13 residues. Trimming stripped 2 bases from V and 4 bases from J, with 8 bases between. CDR1 is DFQATT and CDR2 is SNEGSKA in the germline V gene (reference sequence). The CDR3 loop is CSARKAGTGELFF. The CDR3 DNA reads TGCAGTGCTAGAAAAGCGGGCACCGGGGAGCTGTTTTTT.

This clonotype was recorded once. The genes are TRBV25-1 and TRBJ1-3; D not resolved. CDR3 size: 15 residues. Looked up from germline, CDR1 is MGHDK and CDR2 is SYGVNS. Trimming removed 4 bases at V and 0 bases at J, with 10 bases between. CDR3 in DNA: TGTGCCAGCAGTGGGCAGGCTAGCTCTGGAAACACCATATATTTT. Its protein product is CASSGQASSGNTIYF.

This clonotype appeared a single time. The chain combines TRBV7-6 with TRBJ1-2; D not certain. Trimming cost V 11 bases and J 0 bases, with 10 bases left between them. CDR3 length equals 12 residues. Germline V lookup: CDR1 SGHVS, CDR2 FNYEAQ. The CDR3 reads CACADSNYGYTF. In DNA form, the CDR3 reads TGTGCCTGCGCAGATTCTAACTATGGCTACACCTTC.

This clonotype was detected ten times or more. This chain uses TRBV20-1 with TRBJ1-5; 8 bases are shared with TRBD1. The CDR3 spans 15 residues. Trimming at V came to 0 bases and at J to 2 bases, leaving 3 bases not matched to a gene. The germline gives CDR1 DFQATT, CDR2 SNEGSKA (reference sequence). CDR3 in amino acids: CSARDMTGGNQPQHF. The CDR3 DNA sequence: TGCAGTGCTAGAGATATGACAGGGGGCAATCAGCCCCAGCATTTT.

The chain recombines TRBV25-1 with TRBJ2-7, with no clear D. The CDR3 runs to 15 residues. From germline, CDR1 is MGHDK and CDR2 SYGVNS. Between the trimmed V and J ends, which lost 9 bases and 0 bases, there was a span of 18 bases. The CDR3: CASSLVGPSSYEQYF. CDR3 sequence (DNA): TGTGCCAGTAGCCTCGTCGGACCGAGCTCCTACGAGCAGTACTTC.

The J gene is TRBJ1-5, the V gene TRBV7-6, with D hard to call. Germline assignment: CDR1 SGHVS and CDR2 FNYEAQ. Deletions cut 5 bases from V and 0 bases from J, with 8 bases between. This CDR3 region has 14 residues. CDR3 in DNA: TGTGCCAGCAGCCTCGGGAATAGCAATCAGCCCCAGCATTTT. Protein sequence: CASSLGNSNQPQHF.

As concerns this clonotype: One end of the junction fails to match germline, which may point to a read error. The chain has TRBV4-3 and TRBJ1-5; 12 bases line up with TRBD1. The CDR3 covers 17 residues. Germline V lookup: CDR1 LGHNA, CDR2 YSLEER. CDR3 nucleotide sequence: TGCGCCAGCAGCCAGGACTGGGGGACAGGGGGCGTACAGCCCCAGCGTTTT. It codes for CASSQDWGTGGVQPQRF.

A word on this clonotype: This may be a read error, as it is one base from a much larger clone. The chain joins TRBV7-2 to TRBJ2-2; D is uncertain. V lost 5 bases and J 7 bases, leaving 11 bases between the germline ends. The CDR3 runs to 13 residues. Germline assignment: CDR1 SGHTA and CDR2 FQGNSA. CDR3 nucleotide sequence: TGTGCCAGCAGCCCGGGCCACATCGGGGAGCTGTTTTTT. Translation: CASSPGHIGELFF.

This clonotype was observed at least ten times. The chain recombines TRBV7-9 with TRBJ2-5; 8 positions match TRBD2. The CDR3 is 16 residues long. The germline gives CDR1 SEHNR, CDR2 FQNEAQ (reference sequence). Unmatched junction bases numbered 11, after V lost 4 bases and J lost 4 bases. The CDR3 DNA reads as TGTGCCAGCAGCTCCGCACGGACTAGCATGGGAGAGACCCAGTACTTC. It encodes CASSSARTSMGETQYF. The entire variable domain, with the rest obtained from reference TRBV7-9 and TRBJ2-5, is as follows: DTGVSQNPRHKITKRGQNVTFRCDPISEHNRLYWYRQTLGQGPEFLTYFQNEAQLEKSRLLSDRFSAERPKGSFSTLEIQRTEQGDSAMYLCASSSARTSMGETQYFGPGTRLLVL.

In regard to this clonotype: A much bigger clone sits one base away, suggesting this may be a read error. The chain has TRBV5-1 and TRBJ2-5; 8 positions agree with TRBD2. This CDR3 has 15 residues. From germline, CDR1 is SGHRS and CDR2 YFSETQ. CDR3 protein: CASSPGGHYQGTQYF. CDR3 nucleotides: TGCGCCAGCAGCCCGGGGGGGCATTACCAAGGGACCCAGTACTTC. Together with reference TRBV5-1 and TRBJ2-5, the CDR3 gives the full variable domain: KAGVTQTPRYLIKTRGQQVTLSCSPISGHRSVSWYQQTPGQGLQFLFEYFSETQRNKGNFPGRFSGRQFSNSRSEMNVSTLELGDSALYLCASSPGGHYQGTQYFGPGTRLLVL.

This clonotype was recorded many times. This rearrangement joins TRBV6-2 or TRBV6-3 to TRBJ2-1; D tentatively reads TRBD1 or TRBD2 (5 bases each). Germline V gene data show CDR1 as MNHEY and CDR2 as SVGEGT. V was trimmed by 4 bases and J by 2 bases, leaving 15 bases between them. This CDR3 contains 16 residues. The CDR3 bases are TGTGCCAGCAGTTTAGGGACCTCTCTGGCCTACAATGAGCAGTTCTTC. Protein: CASSLGTSLAYNEQFF.

This clonotype was counted at least ten times. This chain joins TRBV25-1 and TRBJ2-3; possibly TRBD2 for D (5 bases). The CDR3 has 14 residues. In germline, CDR1 is MGHDK, CDR2 SYGVNS. Trimming took 6 bases from V and 4 from J, leaving 14 bases between them. The CDR3 nucleotides read TGTGCCAGCAGGGAAACGGGGTACGCAGATACGCAGTATTTT. Its protein is CASRETGYADTQYF.

This clonotype came up once. V gene TRBV24-1 combines with J gene TRBJ2-5; D not certain. CDR1 KGHDR and CDR2 SFDVKD come from the germline V gene. The CDR3 consists of 15 residues. Deletions cut 2 bases from V and 5 bases from J, with 14 bases between. The CDR3 loop is CATSDSDWAAETQYF. Here the CDR3 DNA reads TGTGCCACCAGTGATTCCGACTGGGCGGCGGAGACCCAGTACTTC.

This clonotype came up once. A single base separates this from a much larger clone, so it may be a read error. The chain carries TRBV5-1 and TRBJ1-5; TRBD1 might be the D (6 bases). Looked up from germline, CDR1 is SGHRS and CDR2 is YFSETQ. This CDR3 spans 14 amino acids. The CDR3 DNA follows: TGCGCCTGCAGCTTGTTCGCAGGGGACCAGCCCCAGCATTTT. It yields the protein CACSLFAGDQPQHF.

Note on this clonotype: The conserved phenylalanine or tryptophan normally closing the CDR3 is absent here, so this likely arose from a read error. This chain joins TRBV2 and TRBJ1-2; D is ambiguous. From germline, CDR1 is SNHLY and CDR2 FYNNEI. This CDR3 has 15 amino acids. The ends were cut back, 7 bases at V and 7 bases at J, with 22 bases in the middle. The CDR3 sequence is CASMPGPHFGGGYTI. Written as DNA, the CDR3 is TGTGCCAGCATGCCTGGACCCCACTTTGGTGGTGGCTACACCATC.

This clonotype has at least ten counts. The chain uses TRBV5-4 and TRBJ2-1, with TRBD2 matching over 9 bases. CDR1 and CDR2 from the germline V gene are SGHNT and YYREEE (reference sequence). The junction had 4 bases not matched to a gene; V was cut back by 4 bases and J by 2 bases. The CDR3 totals 15 residues. In DNA form, the CDR3 reads TGTGCCAGCAGCAGGCTAGCGGGACCCTACAATGAGCAGTTCTTC. It is translated as CASSRLAGPYNEQFF.

This clonotype appeared a few times. V gene TRBV20-1 combines with J gene TRBJ1-6; no reliable D call. The V end lost 3 bases, the J end lost 4 bases, and 13 bases lay between the germline ends. This CDR3 has 15 amino acids. CDR1 and CDR2 from the germline V gene are DFQATT and SNEGSKA (reference sequence). The CDR3 coding sequence is TGCAGTGCTAGCGAGCCGGGATTATATAATTCACCCCTCCACTTT. It is translated as CSASEPGLYNSPLHF.

This clonotype was detected a few times. The chain combines TRBV5-1 with TRBJ1-2, with 9 nucleotides matching TRBD1. Germline-derived CDR1 and CDR2 are SGHRS and YFSETQ. CDR3 length equals 16 residues. With V trimmed by 6 bases and J by 1 base, 10 bases remained unmatched. CDR3 loop: CASKPGQGLFNYGYTF. The CDR3 bases are TGCGCCAGCAAACCGGGACAGGGTCTATTTAACTATGGCTACACCTTC.

This clonotype was counted many times. This chain joins TRBV7-9 and TRBJ2-5, with D tentatively TRBD2 (6 bases). CDR1 is SEHNR, CDR2 FQNEAQ, per germline (reference sequence). V dropped 3 bases and J dropped 1 base, with 12 bases sitting between them. CDR3 size: 15 residues. Here the CDR3 DNA reads TGTGCCAGCAGCTTTTCCGGGAGTTCCCAAGAGACCCAGTACTTC. It encodes CASSFSGSSQETQYF.